This T cell receptor beta chain was captured in a study of blood T cell repertoires in COVID-19. Profiled with immunoSEQ multiplex PCR; TCRdb holds only in-frame clones, not every one. The sample has roughly 120,000 clones; 85% to 90% are singletons. There are 16 residues in the CDR3. V lost 3 bases, J lost 1 base, and 6 bases stayed unmatched. Germline assignment: CDR1 KGHSH and CDR2 LQKENI. The TCR sequence derives from a woman older than 75 with COVID-19, enrolled during active disease. Sample: peripheral blood. The gene calls are TRBV18 and TRBJ2-5, with 9 bases that match TRBD1. CDR3 DNA: TGTGCCAGCTCACCTCTGGGGACAGGGTCCCAAGAGACCCAGTACTTC. This gives the protein CASSPLGTGSQETQYF.